This T cell receptor (beta chain) was recovered during a study of shared clonotypes between healthy human individuals. About this clone: Its antigen is unknown.

In the naive CD8 group, cells lacked CD45RO and were positively selected for CCR7, so terminally differentiated effector memory CD45RA+ cells were left out. Sequenced by immunoSEQ multiplex PCR; TCRdb stores in-frame clones only, minus some. The data contain roughly 2 million clones, 85% to 95% of them singletons. Germline CDR1 and CDR2: SGHVS and FQNEAQ. The CDR3 consists of 15 residues. Trimming left V 3 bases short and J 1 base short, with 12 bases between. Study results and caveats: Sequencing depth was expected to influence donor clonotype sharing. The study generally estimated greater richness for naive than memory subsets. At large depth, rarefaction still showed sorted-subset sequencing to be incomplete.

The chain employs TRBV7-8 and TRBJ1-1; no reliable D call. Sequenced input: naive CD8+ T cells sorted from blood. The receptor's source is a man aged 18 to 30 in good health. The CDR3 spells CASSFQARTNTEAFF. The CDR3 coding sequence is TGTGCCAGCAGCTTTCAGGCCAGGACGAACACTGAAGCTTTCTTT.